This is a list of T cell receptor beta chains from one sample in a study of blood T cell repertoires in COVID-19. Generated by immunoSEQ multiplex PCR, the TCRdb table keeps only in-frame clones and is missing some. The sample has some 50,000 clones; around 85% are singletons. The sample taken for sequencing was peripheral blood. The receptors were gathered from a woman aged 70 to 79 with active COVID-19. Both conserved end residues are part of each CDR3.

>TRBV24-1
CATSGGGVYEQYF
>TRBV28
CASSLFRPAGHRVTDTQYF
>TRBV29-1
CSVEDPGERDTQYF
>TRBV15
CATSRRQGTNEKLFF
>TRBV6-6
CASTETGIRYEQYF
>TRBV28
CASIPGGAKGTEAFF
>TRBV27
CASRAGGEGNIQYF
>TRBV2
CASSEELAGERNEQFF
>TRBV6-4
CASSDSTTGYTF
>TRBV28
CASSTAPGTGAYSGNTIYF
>TRBV21-1
CASSKEDRGDSNVMRDTQYF
>TRBV10-3
CAISDGTSGASEQFF
>TRBV11-2
CASSLVRGGRDTQYF
>TRBV10-3
CATRTSGLALGGTDTQYF
>TRBV28
CASSPYLGTGYQETQYF
>TRBV10-3
CAISAANGQGSNEQFF
>TRBV28
CASSRTSGRLQETQYF
>TRBV10-3
CAIGGTLAGGIDSYEQYF
>TRBV11-3
CASSSRVGRYNEQFF
>TRBV19
CASEGQGTYEQYF
>TRBV25-1
CASSDSGGYNYNEQFF
>TRBV5-4
CASSLGLAPNNEQFF
>TRBV27
CASSFLKGANYEQYF
>TRBV5-1
CASSPGTGLGLGANEQFF
>TRBV13
CASSSYRSPSYNSPLHF
>TRBV19
CASSSSTGTGMQPQHF
>TRBV5-4
CASSRSGSRETQYF
>TRBV28
CASSYMTDRAGNTIYF